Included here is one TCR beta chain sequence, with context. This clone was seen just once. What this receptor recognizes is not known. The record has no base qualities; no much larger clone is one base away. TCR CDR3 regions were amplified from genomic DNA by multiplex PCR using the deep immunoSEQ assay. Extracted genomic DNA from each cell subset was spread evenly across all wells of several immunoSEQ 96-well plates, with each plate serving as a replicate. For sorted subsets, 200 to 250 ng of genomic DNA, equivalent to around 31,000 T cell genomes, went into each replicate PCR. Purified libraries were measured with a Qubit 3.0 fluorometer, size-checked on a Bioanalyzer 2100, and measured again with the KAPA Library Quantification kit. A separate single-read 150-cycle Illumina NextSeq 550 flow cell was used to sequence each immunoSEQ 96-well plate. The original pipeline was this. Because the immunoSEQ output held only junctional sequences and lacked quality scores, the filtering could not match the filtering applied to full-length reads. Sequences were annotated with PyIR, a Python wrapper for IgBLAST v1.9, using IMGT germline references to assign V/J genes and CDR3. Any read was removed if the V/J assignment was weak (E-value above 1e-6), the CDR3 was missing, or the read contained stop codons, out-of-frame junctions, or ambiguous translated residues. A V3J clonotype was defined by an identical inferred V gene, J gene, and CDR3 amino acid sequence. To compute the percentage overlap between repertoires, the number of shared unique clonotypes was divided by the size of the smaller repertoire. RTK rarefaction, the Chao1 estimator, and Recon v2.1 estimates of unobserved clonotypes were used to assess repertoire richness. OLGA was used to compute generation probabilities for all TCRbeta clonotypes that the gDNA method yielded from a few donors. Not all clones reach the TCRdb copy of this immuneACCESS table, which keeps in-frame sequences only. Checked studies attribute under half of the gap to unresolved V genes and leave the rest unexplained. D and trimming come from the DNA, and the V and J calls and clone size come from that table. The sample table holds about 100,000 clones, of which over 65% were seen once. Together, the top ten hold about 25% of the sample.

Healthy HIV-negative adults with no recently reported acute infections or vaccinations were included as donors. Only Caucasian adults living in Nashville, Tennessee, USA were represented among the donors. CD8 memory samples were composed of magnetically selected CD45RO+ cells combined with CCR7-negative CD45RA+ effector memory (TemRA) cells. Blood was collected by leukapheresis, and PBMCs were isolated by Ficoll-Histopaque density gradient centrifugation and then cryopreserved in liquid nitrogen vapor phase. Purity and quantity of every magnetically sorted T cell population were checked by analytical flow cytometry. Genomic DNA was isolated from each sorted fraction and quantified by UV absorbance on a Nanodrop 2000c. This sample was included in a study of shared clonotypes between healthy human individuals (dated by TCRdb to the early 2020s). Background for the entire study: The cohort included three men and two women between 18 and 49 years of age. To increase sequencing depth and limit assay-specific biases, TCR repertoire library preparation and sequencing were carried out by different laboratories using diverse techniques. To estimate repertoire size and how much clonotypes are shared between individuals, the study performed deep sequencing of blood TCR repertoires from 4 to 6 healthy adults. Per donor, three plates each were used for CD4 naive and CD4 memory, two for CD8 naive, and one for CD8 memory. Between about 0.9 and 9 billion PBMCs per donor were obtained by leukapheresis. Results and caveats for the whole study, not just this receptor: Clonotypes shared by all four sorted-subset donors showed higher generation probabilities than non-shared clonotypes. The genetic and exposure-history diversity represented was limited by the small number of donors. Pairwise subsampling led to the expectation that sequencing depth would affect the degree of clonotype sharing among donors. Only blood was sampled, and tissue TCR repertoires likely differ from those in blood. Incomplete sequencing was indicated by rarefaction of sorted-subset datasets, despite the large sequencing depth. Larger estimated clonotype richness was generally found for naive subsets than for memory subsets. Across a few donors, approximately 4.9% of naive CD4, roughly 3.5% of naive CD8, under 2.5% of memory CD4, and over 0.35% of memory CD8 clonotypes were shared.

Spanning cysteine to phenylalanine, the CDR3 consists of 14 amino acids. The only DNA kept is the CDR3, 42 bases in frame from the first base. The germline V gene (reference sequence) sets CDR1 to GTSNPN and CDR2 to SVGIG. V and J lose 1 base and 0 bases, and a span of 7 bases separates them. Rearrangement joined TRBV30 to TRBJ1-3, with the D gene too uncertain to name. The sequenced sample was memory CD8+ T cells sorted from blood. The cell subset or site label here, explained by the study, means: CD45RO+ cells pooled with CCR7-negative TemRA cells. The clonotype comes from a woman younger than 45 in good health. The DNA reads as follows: TGTGCCTGGAGTGCGGGGATCTCTGGAAACACCATATATTTT. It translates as CAWSAGISGNTIYF.